Each of the 29 T cell receptor beta chains below was sequenced from the same sample in a study of a mutant IDH1 vaccine in newly diagnosed glioma. Their antigen targets remain unknown. Data came from immunoSEQ multiplex PCR; TCRdb stores just in-frame clones and leaves some out. The sample shows 25,000 to 35,000 clones, about 90% of them seen only once. Time point of the sample: week 5, during vaccination. Every vaccine dose comprised 300 ug of mutant IDH1 20-mer peptide plus topical imiquimod. This specimen was peripheral blood mononuclear cells (PBMCs), taken from a glioma patient whose treatment included an IDH1 peptide vaccine. The receptor set was obtained from a woman in her thirties or forties with glioma. Some clones in this sample may be carry-over from other donors' samples.

The sample holds a few counts of this clone. This rearrangement joins TRBV7-3 to TRBJ1-2; the match to TRBD1 covers 7 bases. The CDR3 length is 14 residues. Germline values: CDR1 SGHTA, CDR2 FQGTGA. Losses at the gene ends were 3 bases for V and 4 bases for J; bases not matched to a gene: 5. DNA for the CDR3: TGTGCCAGCAGCTTCGATAGGGACAGCTATGGCTACACCTTC. Translating it yields CASSFDRDSYGYTF.

The chain carries TRBV4-3 and TRBJ2-1, with TRBD1 matching over 7 bases. This CDR3 is built from 16 residues. Losses at the gene ends were 0 bases for V and 4 bases for J; bases not matched to a gene: 6. The germline CDR1 and CDR2 sequences are LGHNA and YSLEER. The CDR3: CASSQEEGTAYNEQFF. Here the CDR3 DNA reads TGCGCCAGCAGCCAAGAAGAAGGGACAGCGTACAATGAGCAGTTCTTC.

The chain uses TRBV28 and TRBJ1-5; D might be TRBD1 (5 bases). Germline V CDR1 and CDR2: MDHEN, SYDVKM. V was shortened by 7 bases and J by 4 bases, with 14 bases between the two germline ends. This CDR3 region has 14 residues. CDR3 nucleotide sequence: TGTGCCAGCACCTCAGGGAGGTTAAATCAGCCCCAGCATTTT. This translates into CASTSGRLNQPQHF.

This clone appeared a few times. The V and J genes are TRBV6-5 and TRBJ1-5; possibly TRBD1 for D (5 bases). Germline-derived CDR1 and CDR2 are MNHEY and SVGAGI. This CDR3 is 14 amino acids long. V lost 0 bases and J lost 6, with 9 bases in between. The CDR3 here is CASSYSGEVQPQHF. The CDR3 DNA reads TGTGCCAGCAGTTACTCGGGGGAGGTTCAGCCCCAGCATTTT.

The chain employs TRBV5-4 and TRBJ1-3; D is possibly TRBD1 (5 bases). The CDR3 consists of 14 residues. Trimming took off 4 bases at V and 0 bases at J, with 8 bases between the two ends. The V gene's germline CDR1 is SGHNT and CDR2 YYREEE (reference sequence). CDR3 nucleotide sequence: TGTGCCAGCAGCCCGGACACCTCTGGAAACACCATATATTTT. As protein: CASSPDTSGNTIYF.

This clone has more than one count but fewer than ten. The rearrangement joins TRBV6-4 to TRBJ1-6; 10 nucleotides line up with TRBD1. V lost 1 base to trimming and J lost 0 bases; unmatched junction nucleotides: 18. This CDR3 is 23 amino acids long. The germline gives CDR1 MRHNA, CDR2 SNTAGT. The chain's CDR3 is CASSDFHPLTDRGPNSYNSPLHF. As DNA, the CDR3 is TGTGCCAGCAGTGACTTTCACCCGCTGACCGACAGGGGGCCCAACTCCTATAATTCACCCCTCCACTTT.

The CDR3 region is CASSPRQGRQETQYF. The CDR3 DNA is TGTGCCAGCAGTCCTCGGCAGGGGCGTCAAGAGACCCAGTACTTC. The rearrangement uses TRBV6-5 and TRBJ2-5; a possible D gene is TRBD1 (6 bases). Trimming removed 5 bases from V and 2 bases from J, with 15 bases in between. Germline values: CDR1 MNHEY, CDR2 SVGAGI. This CDR3 is built from 15 residues.

V gene TRBV14 combines with J gene TRBJ1-3; no definite D call. With 1 base removed from V and 2 bases from J, the gap between germline ends came to 12 bases. Germline CDR1 reads SGHDN; CDR2 reads FVKESK. This CDR3 is 16 amino acids long. CDR3 sequence (DNA): TGTGCCAGCAGCCAAGTTTCATCGCCGCCTGGAAACACCATATATTTT. Amino acid sequence: CASSQVSSPPGNTIYF.

The chain links TRBV11-2 to TRBJ2-2; no reliable D call. The germline V gene has CDR1 SGHAT and CDR2 FQNNGV. The CDR3 runs 15 residues. The V end was cut by 5 bases, the J end by 1 base, with 11 bases between. In DNA, the CDR3 is TGTGCCAGCAGCGCTGGGCGGTGGAACACCGGGGAGCTGTTTTTT. Protein product: CASSAGRWNTGELFF. The variable domain in full, completed from reference TRBV11-2 and TRBJ2-2, reads EAGVAQSPRYKIIEKRQSVAFWCNPISGHATLYWYQQILGQGPKLLIQFQNNGVVDDSQLPKDRFSAERLKGVDSTLKIQPAKLEDSAVYLCASSAGRWNTGELFFGEGSRLTVL.

This clone came up a few times. The chain combines TRBV18 with TRBJ2-1; D is ambiguous. Trimming stripped 0 bases from V and 7 bases from J, with 13 bases between. Germline CDR1 is KGHSH and CDR2 is LQKENI. The CDR3 spans 15 residues. The CDR3 reads CASSPPLGPSNEQFF. Here the CDR3 DNA reads TGTGCCAGCTCACCACCCCTGGGCCCCAGTAATGAGCAGTTCTTC.

A single count supports this clone. The J gene is TRBJ1-2, the V gene TRBV5-1; D is possibly TRBD1 (6 bases). Trimming shortened V by 1 base and J by 8 bases, and 18 bases separated the two germline ends. CDR1 SGHRS and CDR2 YFSETQ come from the germline V gene. The CDR3 is 15 amino acids. CDR3: CASSLTGNRDRGYTF. The DNA for the CDR3 is TGCGCCAGCAGCTTGACAGGCAACAGGGATAGGGGCTACACCTTC.

The rearrangement joins TRBV4-3 to TRBJ2-5; D is tentatively TRBD1 or TRBD2 (5 bases each). Deletions cut 0 bases from V and 2 bases from J, with 19 bases between. Per germline, CDR1 LGHNA and CDR2 YSLEER. This CDR3 has 18 amino acids. CDR3 amino acids: CASSQESTRGQRQETQYF. CDR3 sequence (DNA): TGCGCCAGCAGCCAAGAGAGTACTAGAGGACAAAGACAAGAGACCCAGTACTTC.

The chain is built from TRBV16 and TRBJ2-5; no clear D. This CDR3 spans 15 amino acids. Per germline, CDR1 KGHSY and CDR2 FQNENV. The V gene lost 4 bases and the J gene lost 2 bases, with 14 bases spanning the gap. Here the CDR3 DNA reads TGTGCCAGCAGCCCCGAAGGCGGTTGGCAAGAGACCCAGTACTTC. Amino acids: CASSPEGGWQETQYF.

A single count supports this clone. The rearrangement uses TRBV7-9 and TRBJ2-5; 9 nucleotides line up with TRBD2. CDR3 length: 15 residues. Germline CDR1 is SEHNR and CDR2 is FQNEAQ (reference sequence). J lost 5 bases, V lost 5 bases, and 9 bases had no gene match. As DNA, the CDR3 is TGTGCCAGCAGCGAAGCTAGCGGGGACGGGGAGACCCAGTACTTC. Translated: CASSEASGDGETQYF.

The chain links TRBV7-3 to TRBJ2-2; TRBD1 is a possible D gene (6 bases). Germline values: CDR1 SGHTA, CDR2 FQGTGA. This CDR3 has 17 amino acids. Trimming took 3 bases from V and 1 from J, leaving 15 bases between them. Written as DNA, the CDR3 is TGTGCCAGCAGCTTCCTGTGGACAGCCTGGAACACCGGGGAGCTGTTTTTT. Encoded protein: CASSFLWTAWNTGELFF. Drawing the rest from reference TRBV7-3 and TRBJ2-2, the complete variable domain is GAGVSQTPSNKVTEKGKYVELRCDPISGHTALYWYRQSLGQGPEFLIYFQGTGAADDSGLPNDRFFAVRPEGSVSTLKIQRTERGDSAVYLCASSFLWTAWNTGELFFGEGSRLTVL.

J is TRBJ2-7 and V is TRBV5-1, with TRBD2 as a possible D gene (6 bases). Germline loops: CDR1 SGHRS, CDR2 YFSETQ. The length of the CDR3 is 12 residues. Trimming stripped 0 bases from V and 6 bases from J, with 7 bases between. CDR3 coding DNA: TGCGCCAGCAGCTTGGACGGGGGCGAGCAGTACTTC. This gives the protein CASSLDGGEQYF.

The chain links TRBV2 to TRBJ1-2; 9 bases match TRBD1. The CDR3 length is 15 residues. Trimming took 3 bases from V and 8 from J; bases not matched to a gene: 10. CDR1 and CDR2 from the germline V gene are SNHLY and FYNNEI. CDR3 bases: TGTGCCAGCAGTGAGGTCACAGGGGGCTTCGGAGGCTACACCTTC. Residues: CASSEVTGGFGGYTF.

The chain combines TRBV28 with TRBJ1-4, with 7 positions matching TRBD1. The CDR3 runs 14 residues. Germline CDR1 reads MDHEN; CDR2 reads SYDVKM. Trimming at V came to 3 bases and at J to 7 bases, leaving 5 bases not matched to a gene. The CDR3 DNA sequence: TGTGCCAGCAGTTTTGCAGGGGGTCGTGAAAAACTGTTTTTT. Protein product: CASSFAGGREKLFF.

This chain connects TRBV25-1 to TRBJ2-1; D possibly corresponds to TRBD1 (5 bases). In germline, CDR1 is MGHDK, CDR2 SYGVNS. CDR3 length: 12 amino acids. Trimming pared 10 bases from V and 0 bases from J, leaving 7 bases between. CDR3: CATGISYNEQFF. DNA of the CDR3: TGTGCCACAGGGATCTCCTACAATGAGCAGTTCTTC.

The chain links TRBV6-5 to TRBJ2-3; no reliable D call. The V gene's germline CDR1 is MNHEY and CDR2 SVGAGI. The length of the CDR3 is 14 residues. V shed 0 bases and J shed 6 bases, with 10 bases lying between them. This CDR3 reads CASSYSEPWDTQYF. Written as DNA, the CDR3 is TGTGCCAGCAGTTACTCCGAGCCTTGGGATACGCAGTATTTT.

This clone is a singleton in its sample. V usage is TRBV6-6 and J usage is TRBJ1-1; D gene ambiguous. V dropped 1 base and J dropped 4 bases, with 4 bases sitting between them. The V gene's germline CDR1 is MNHNY and CDR2 SVGAGI (reference sequence). This CDR3 has 12 amino acids. The CDR3 DNA follows: TGTGCCAGCAGTTACTGGGGCACTGAAGCTTTCTTT. Residues: CASSYWGTEAFF.

The chain couples TRBV18 to TRBJ2-6; TRBD1 agrees at 7 bases. Trimming cost V 4 bases and J 2 bases; bases outside gene matches: 2. The germline V gene encodes CDR1 KGHSH and CDR2 LQKENI. The CDR3 has 15 residues. CDR3 DNA: TGTGCCAGCTCACTAGGGGGCGCTGGGGCCAACGTCCTGACTTTC. Its protein product is CASSLGGAGANVLTF.

The gene calls are TRBV7-6 and TRBJ2-3, with D possibly matching TRBD2 (7 bases). The germline gives CDR1 SGHVS, CDR2 FNYEAQ. Trimming took off 5 bases at V and 4 bases at J, with 22 bases between the two ends. The CDR3 covers 17 residues. CDR3 in DNA: TGTGCCAGCAGCGCAAGCGGGGCGGGGGCTCGAGCAGATACGCAGTATTTT. Translating it yields CASSASGAGARADTQYF.

This chain uses TRBV19 with TRBJ2-1; 7 bases line up with TRBD1. The length of the CDR3 is 14 residues. Germline CDR1 and CDR2: LNHDA and SQIVND (reference sequence). Trimming took 4 bases from V and 7 from J; bases not matched to a gene: 7. In nucleotides, the CDR3 is TGTGCCAGTAGTAGTACAGGGGCTCTGAATGAGCAGTTCTTC. Translated, it gives CASSSTGALNEQFF.

This sequence joins TRBV9 and TRBJ2-1; 7 positions match TRBD2. V lost 4 bases, J lost 0 bases, and 4 bases stayed unmatched. The CDR3 covers 15 residues. Germline lookup yields CDR1 SGDLS and CDR2 YYNGEE. DNA for the CDR3: TGTGCCAGCAGCTCCAGCGGGGACTCCTACAATGAGCAGTTCTTC. Protein: CASSSSGDSYNEQFF.

The chain is built from TRBV7-9 and TRBJ1-5; D is possibly TRBD1 (5 bases). Trimming left V 0 bases short and J 1 base short, with 10 bases between. CDR1 is SEHNR, CDR2 FQNEAQ, per germline (reference sequence). This CDR3 has 16 amino acids. CDR3 sequence reads: CASSLAAGVSNQPQHF. Here the CDR3 DNA reads TGTGCCAGCAGCTTAGCAGCGGGGGTGAGCAATCAGCCCCAGCATTTT.

The chain is built from TRBV9 and TRBJ2-1; D unclear. CDR1 and CDR2 from the germline V gene are SGDLS and YYNGEE. Trimming took off 3 bases at V and 8 bases at J, with 9 bases between the two ends. There are 12 residues in the CDR3. The CDR3 DNA is TGTGCCAGCAGCGCCACAAACCATGAGCAGTTCTTC. Amino acids: CASSATNHEQFF.

This clone was seen a handful of times. This sequence joins TRBV18 and TRBJ1-3; no definite D call. This CDR3 is 21 amino acids long. Germline lookup yields CDR1 KGHSH and CDR2 LQKENI. Trimming cost V 4 bases and J 0 bases, with 28 bases left between them. The CDR3 sequence: CASSLLSLLQKALSSGNTIYF. The CDR3 DNA follows: TGTGCCAGCTCACTACTGTCCCTCTTACAGAAAGCCCTCTCCTCTGGAAACACCATATATTTT.

V gene TRBV28 combines with J gene TRBJ2-5; D is unclear. The V end was cut by 2 bases, the J end by 4 bases, with 11 bases between. The CDR3 runs to 14 residues. CDR1 is MDHEN and CDR2 is SYDVKM in the germline V gene. CDR3 in amino acids: CASSLVSGGETQYF. CDR3 nucleotides: TGTGCCAGCAGTTTAGTTTCGGGTGGAGAGACCCAGTACTTC.